The 3 T cell receptor beta chains given below trace back to one sample, sequenced in a study of T-cell memory formation after mild COVID-19. TCRdb processed the 5' RACE reads anew with MiXCR; each CDR3 protein has one entry. This repertoire shows about 300,000 distinct CDR3 sequences, roughly 19% found once; its top ten account for over 20%. Sample: PBMCs or a T cell subset sorted from them (not recorded which). These receptors were taken from a man between 18 and 29 years old who had mild COVID-19 (a few samples of this study predate the infection). Cell type and time point are not known.

The genes are TRBV7-2 and TRBJ1-3; 8 positions agree with TRBD1. The CDR3 is 16 amino acids. In germline, CDR1 is SGHTA, CDR2 FQGNSA. V lost 5 bases and J lost 2; bases outside the gene matches: 8. The CDR3 nucleotides read TGTGCCAGCAGCGGGGACAGGATAAGGGCTGGAAACACCATATATTTT. Protein: CASSGDRIRAGNTIYF.

This clonotype came up a few times. V usage is TRBV2 and J usage is TRBJ2-5, with unresolved D. The length of the CDR3 is 14 residues. The ends were cut back, 4 bases at V and 1 base at J, with 10 bases in the middle. The germline V gene encodes CDR1 SNHLY and CDR2 FYNNEI. CDR3 bases: TGTGCCAGCAGTGTGGCCCTGTTCCAAGAGACCCAGTACTTC. Its translation: CASSVALFQETQYF.

This clonotype has more than one count but fewer than ten. This chain uses TRBV27 with TRBJ1-1; D remains ambiguous. Germline V CDR1 and CDR2: MNHEY, SMNVEV (reference sequence). Trimming cost V 8 bases and J 5 bases, with 15 bases left between them. The CDR3 length is 13 residues. CDR3 residues: CASALTGWTEAFF. In nucleotides, the CDR3 is TGTGCCAGCGCCCTGACTGGATGGACTGAAGCTTTCTTT.